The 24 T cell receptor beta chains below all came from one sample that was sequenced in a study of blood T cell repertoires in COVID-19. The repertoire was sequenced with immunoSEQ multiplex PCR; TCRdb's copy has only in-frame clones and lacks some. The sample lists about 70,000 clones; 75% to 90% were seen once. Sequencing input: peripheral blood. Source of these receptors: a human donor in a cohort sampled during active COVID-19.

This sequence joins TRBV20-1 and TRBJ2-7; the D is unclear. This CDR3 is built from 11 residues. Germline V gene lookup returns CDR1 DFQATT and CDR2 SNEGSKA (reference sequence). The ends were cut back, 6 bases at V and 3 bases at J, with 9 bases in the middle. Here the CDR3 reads CSAPGLYEQYF. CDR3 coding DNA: TGCAGTGCCCCGGGTCTCTACGAGCAGTACTTC.

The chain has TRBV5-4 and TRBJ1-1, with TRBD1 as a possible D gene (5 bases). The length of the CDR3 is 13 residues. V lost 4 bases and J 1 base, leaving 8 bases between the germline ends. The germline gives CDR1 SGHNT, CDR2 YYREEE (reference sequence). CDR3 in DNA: TGTGCCAGCAGCGTACAGGAGAACACTGAAGCTTTCTTT. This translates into CASSVQENTEAFF.

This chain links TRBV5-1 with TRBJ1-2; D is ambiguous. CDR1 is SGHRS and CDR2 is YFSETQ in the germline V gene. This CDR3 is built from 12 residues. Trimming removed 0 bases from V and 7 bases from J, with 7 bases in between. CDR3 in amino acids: CASSLEAVGYTF. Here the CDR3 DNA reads TGCGCCAGCAGCTTGGAAGCCGTTGGCTACACCTTC. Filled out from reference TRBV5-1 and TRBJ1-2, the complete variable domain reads KAGVTQTPRYLIKTRGQQVTLSCSPISGHRSVSWYQQTPGQGLQFLFEYFSETQRNKGNFPGRFSGRQFSNSRSEMNVSTLELGDSALYLCASSLEAVGYTFGSGTRLTVV.

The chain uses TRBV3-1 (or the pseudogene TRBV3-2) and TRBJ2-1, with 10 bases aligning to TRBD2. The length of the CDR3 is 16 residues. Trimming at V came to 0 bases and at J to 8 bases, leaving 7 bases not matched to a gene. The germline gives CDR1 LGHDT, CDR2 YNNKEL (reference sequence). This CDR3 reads CASSQELASGGYEQFF. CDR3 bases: TGTGCCAGCAGCCAAGAACTAGCTAGCGGGGGATATGAGCAGTTCTTC.

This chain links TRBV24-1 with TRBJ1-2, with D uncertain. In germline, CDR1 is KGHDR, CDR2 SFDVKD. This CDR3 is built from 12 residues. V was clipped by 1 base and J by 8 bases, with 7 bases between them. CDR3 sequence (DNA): TGTGCCACCAGTGATTTTAGTAAGGGCTACACCTTC. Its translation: CATSDFSKGYTF.

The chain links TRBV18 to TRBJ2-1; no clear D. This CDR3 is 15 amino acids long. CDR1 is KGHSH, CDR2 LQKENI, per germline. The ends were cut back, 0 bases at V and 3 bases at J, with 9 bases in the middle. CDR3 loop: CASSPPVAGYNEQFF. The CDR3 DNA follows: TGTGCCAGCTCACCACCGGTTGCCGGCTACAATGAGCAGTTCTTC.

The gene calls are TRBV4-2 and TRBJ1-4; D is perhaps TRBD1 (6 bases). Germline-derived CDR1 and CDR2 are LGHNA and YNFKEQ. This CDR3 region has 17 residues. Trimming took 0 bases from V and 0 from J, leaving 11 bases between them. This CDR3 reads CASSQEGQLATNEKLFF. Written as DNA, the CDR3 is TGTGCCAGCAGCCAAGAAGGACAGCTCGCAACTAATGAAAAACTGTTTTTT.

The CDR3 sequence is CASSLSGGHEQFF. CDR3 sequence (DNA): TGTGCCAGCAGCTTAAGCGGGGGCCATGAGCAGTTCTTC. The rearrangement uses TRBV7-9 and TRBJ2-1; 8 bases are a match to TRBD2. The V segment lost 2 bases and the J segment 8 bases; nucleotides outside the gene matches: 2. Per germline, CDR1 SEHNR and CDR2 FQNEAQ (reference sequence). The CDR3 extends over 13 amino acids. Looking up the rest from reference TRBV7-9 and TRBJ2-1 gives the full variable domain: DTGVSQNPRHKITKRGQNVTFRCDPISEHNRLYWYRQTLGQGPEFLTYFQNEAQLEKSRLLSDRFSAERPKGSFSTLEIQRTEQGDSAMYLCASSLSGGHEQFFGPGTRLTVL.

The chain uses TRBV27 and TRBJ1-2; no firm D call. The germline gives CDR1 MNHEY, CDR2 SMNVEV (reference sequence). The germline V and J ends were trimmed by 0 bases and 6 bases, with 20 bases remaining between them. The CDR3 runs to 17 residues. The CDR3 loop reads CASSLSSVWVWRDGYTF. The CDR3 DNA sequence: TGTGCCAGCAGTTTATCGTCAGTCTGGGTGTGGAGAGATGGCTACACCTTC.

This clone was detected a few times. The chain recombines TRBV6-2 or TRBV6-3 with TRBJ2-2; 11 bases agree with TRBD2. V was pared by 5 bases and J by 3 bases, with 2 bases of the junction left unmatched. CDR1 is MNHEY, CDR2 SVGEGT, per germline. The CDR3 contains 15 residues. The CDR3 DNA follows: TGTGCCAGCAGTAATAGCGGGAGGGACACCGGGGAGCTGTTTTTT. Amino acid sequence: CASSNSGRDTGELFF.

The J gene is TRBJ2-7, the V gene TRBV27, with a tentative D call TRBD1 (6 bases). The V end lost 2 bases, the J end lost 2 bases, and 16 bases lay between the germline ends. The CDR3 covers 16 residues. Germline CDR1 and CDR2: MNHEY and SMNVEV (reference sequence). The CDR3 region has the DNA TGTGCCAGCAGTTTAGTCGGCCAGGGGAATACCTACGAGCAGTACTTC. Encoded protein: CASSLVGQGNTYEQYF.

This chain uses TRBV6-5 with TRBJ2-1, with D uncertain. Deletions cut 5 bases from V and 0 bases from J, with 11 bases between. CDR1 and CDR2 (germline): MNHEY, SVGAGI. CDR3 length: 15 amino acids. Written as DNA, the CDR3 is TGTGCCAGCAGTCCTCGATCTAGCTCCTACAATGAGCAGTTCTTC. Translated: CASSPRSSSYNEQFF.

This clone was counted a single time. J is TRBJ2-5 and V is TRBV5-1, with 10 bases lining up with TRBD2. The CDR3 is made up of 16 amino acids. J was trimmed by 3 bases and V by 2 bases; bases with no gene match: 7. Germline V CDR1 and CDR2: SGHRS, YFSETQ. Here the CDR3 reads CASSFASGRSEETQYF. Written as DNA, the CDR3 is TGCGCCAGCAGCTTTGCTAGCGGGAGATCGGAAGAGACCCAGTACTTC.

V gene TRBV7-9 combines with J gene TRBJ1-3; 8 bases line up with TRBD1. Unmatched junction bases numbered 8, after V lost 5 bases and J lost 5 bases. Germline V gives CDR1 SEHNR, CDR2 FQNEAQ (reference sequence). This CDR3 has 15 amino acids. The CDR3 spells CASSPPWTGRNTIYF. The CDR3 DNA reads TGTGCCAGCAGCCCCCCTTGGACAGGGAGAAACACCATATATTTT.

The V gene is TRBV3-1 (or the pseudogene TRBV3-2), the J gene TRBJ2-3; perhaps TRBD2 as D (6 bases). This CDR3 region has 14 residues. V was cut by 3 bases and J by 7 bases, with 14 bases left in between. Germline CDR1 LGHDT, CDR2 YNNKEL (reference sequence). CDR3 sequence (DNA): TGTGCCAGCAGCCAGATGACTGCGGGGTATACGCAGTATTTT. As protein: CASSQMTAGYTQYF.

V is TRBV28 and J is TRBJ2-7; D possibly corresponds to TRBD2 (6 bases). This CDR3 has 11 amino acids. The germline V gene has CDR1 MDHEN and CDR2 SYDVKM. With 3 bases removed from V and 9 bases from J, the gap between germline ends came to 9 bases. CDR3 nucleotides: TGTGCCAGCAGTTTGGGCGGGGCGCAGTACTTC. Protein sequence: CASSLGGAQYF.

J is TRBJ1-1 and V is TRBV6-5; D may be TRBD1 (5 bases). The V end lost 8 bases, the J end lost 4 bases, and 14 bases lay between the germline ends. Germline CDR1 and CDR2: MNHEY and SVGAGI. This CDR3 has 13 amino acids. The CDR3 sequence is CASDRSIITEAFF. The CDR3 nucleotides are TGTGCCAGCGACAGAAGCATAATCACTGAAGCTTTCTTT.

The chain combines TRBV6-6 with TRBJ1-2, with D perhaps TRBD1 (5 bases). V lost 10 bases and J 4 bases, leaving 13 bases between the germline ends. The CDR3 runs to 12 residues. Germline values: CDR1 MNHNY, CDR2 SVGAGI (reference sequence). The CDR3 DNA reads TGTGCCACCCTCGGGGGAGTCTATGGCTACACCTTC. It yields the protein CATLGGVYGYTF.

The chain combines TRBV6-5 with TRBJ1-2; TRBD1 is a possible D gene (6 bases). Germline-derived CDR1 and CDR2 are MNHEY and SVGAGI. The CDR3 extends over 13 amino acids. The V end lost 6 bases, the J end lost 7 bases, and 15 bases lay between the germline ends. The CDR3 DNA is TGTGCCAGCAGAGGCGGGGGGCCCCTTGGCTACACCTTC. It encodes CASRGGGPLGYTF.

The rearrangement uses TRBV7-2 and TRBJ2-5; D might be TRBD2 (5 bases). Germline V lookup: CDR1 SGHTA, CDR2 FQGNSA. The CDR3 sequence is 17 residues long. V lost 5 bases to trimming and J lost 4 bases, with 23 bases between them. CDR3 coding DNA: TGTGCCAGCAGCCGCCGGTGGGGAGCAGGTTTCCGAGAGACCCAGTACTTC. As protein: CASSRRWGAGFRETQYF.

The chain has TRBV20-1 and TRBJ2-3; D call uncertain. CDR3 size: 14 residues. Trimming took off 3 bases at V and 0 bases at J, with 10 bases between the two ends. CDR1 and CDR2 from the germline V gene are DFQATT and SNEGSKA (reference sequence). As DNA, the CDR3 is TGCAGTGCTAGTCGCGCTTCTAGCACAGATACGCAGTATTTT. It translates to CSASRASSTDTQYF.

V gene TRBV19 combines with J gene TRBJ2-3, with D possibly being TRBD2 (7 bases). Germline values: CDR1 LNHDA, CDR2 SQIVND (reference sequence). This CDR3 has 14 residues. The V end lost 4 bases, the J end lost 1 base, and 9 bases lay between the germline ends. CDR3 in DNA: TGTGCCAGTAGTAGCGGGGGCCGCACAGATACGCAGTATTTT. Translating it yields CASSSGGRTDTQYF.

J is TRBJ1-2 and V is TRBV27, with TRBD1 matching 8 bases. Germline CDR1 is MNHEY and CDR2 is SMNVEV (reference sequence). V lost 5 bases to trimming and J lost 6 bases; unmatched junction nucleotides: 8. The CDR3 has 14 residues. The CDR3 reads CASSPRDRMNGYTF. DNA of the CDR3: TGTGCCAGCAGTCCAAGGGACAGGATGAATGGCTACACCTTC.

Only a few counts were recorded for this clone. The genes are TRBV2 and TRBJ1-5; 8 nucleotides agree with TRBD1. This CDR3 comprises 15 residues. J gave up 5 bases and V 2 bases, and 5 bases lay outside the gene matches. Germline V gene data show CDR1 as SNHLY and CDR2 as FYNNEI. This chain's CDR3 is CASSERTGSHQPQHF. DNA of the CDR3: TGTGCCAGCAGTGAAAGGACAGGGAGCCATCAGCCCCAGCATTTT.